The clone carrying this T cell receptor (beta chain) ranks as medium-sized. Its antigen is not known. Busulfan-fludarabine conditioning, marrow transplant, and cyclophosphamide on days +3 and +4 were administered. This sample was included in a study of T cells after posttransplantation cyclophosphamide. Study results and limitations: Tissue-infiltrating T cells from skin or gut overlapped little with blood T cells. Donor CD8+ memory clones often dominated recipient blood repertoires at later times.

Assay used: immunoSEQ multiplex PCR; TCRdb lists only in-frame clones, some missing. The record shows about 2,100 clones for this sample, with no singletons present. From germline, CDR1 is LNHDA and CDR2 SQIVND (reference sequence). V was pared by 9 bases and J by 3 bases, with 8 bases of the junction left unmatched. The CDR3 runs 13 residues. The chain carries TRBV19 and TRBJ2-7; TRBD2 matches at 7 bases. This receptor was taken from a female patient in her 60s who received an allogeneic stem cell transplant from a related donor and was CMV-positive. Some T cells may originate from the graft donor. The specimen comprised PBMCs, sampled 86 days after allogeneic stem cell transplant with posttransplant cyclophosphamide. CDR3 protein: CASRSGVGYEQYF. The CDR3 nucleotides are TGTGCCAGCCGGAGCGGGGTGGGCTACGAGCAGTACTTC.